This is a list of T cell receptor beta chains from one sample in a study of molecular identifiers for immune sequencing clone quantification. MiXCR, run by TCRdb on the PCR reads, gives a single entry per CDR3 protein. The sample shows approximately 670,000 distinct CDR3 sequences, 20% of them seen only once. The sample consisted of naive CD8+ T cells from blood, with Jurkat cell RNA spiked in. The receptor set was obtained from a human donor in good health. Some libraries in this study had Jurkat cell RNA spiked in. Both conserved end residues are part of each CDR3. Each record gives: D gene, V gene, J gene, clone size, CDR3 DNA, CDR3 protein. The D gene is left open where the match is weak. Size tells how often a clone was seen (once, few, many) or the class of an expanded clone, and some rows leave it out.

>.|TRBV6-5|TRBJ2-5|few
TGTGCCAGCAGTTATGTGGTTGGGGGCGCCCAAGAGGCCCAGTACTTC
CASSYVVGGAQEAQYF
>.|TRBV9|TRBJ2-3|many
TGTGCCAGCAGCAAGAGAAGGGAGGGGGGCACAGATACGCAGTATTTT
CASSKRREGGTDTQYF
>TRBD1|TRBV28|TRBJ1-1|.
TGTGCCAGCAGTTACAGGGGTTTTGGGAACACTGAAGCTTTCTTT
CASSYRGFGNTEAFF
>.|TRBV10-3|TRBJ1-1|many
TGTGCCATCAGTGAAGAGGGGAACACTGAAGCTTTCTTT
CAISEEGNTEAFF
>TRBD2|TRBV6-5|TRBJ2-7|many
TGTGCCAGCAGTTACCATACTAGCGGGGGGACGGAGCAGTACTTC
CASSYHTSGGTEQYF
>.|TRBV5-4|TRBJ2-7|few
TGTGCCAGCAGCTTGGAAAGTGCACAGTCCTACGAGCAGTACTTC
CASSLESAQSYEQYF
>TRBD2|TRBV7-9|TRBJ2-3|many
TGTGCCAGCAGCCCCGACGGGACTACTCTTAACACAGATACGCAGTATTTT
CASSPDGTTLNTDTQYF
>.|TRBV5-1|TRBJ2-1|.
TGCGCCAGCAGCCCAAATGCAGGGTTCGATGAGCAGTTCTTC
CASSPNAGFDEQFF
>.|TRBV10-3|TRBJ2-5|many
TGTGCCATCAGTGACACCGGGATCAAAGAGACCCAGTACTTC
CAISDTGIKETQYF
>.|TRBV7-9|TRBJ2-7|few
TGTGCCAGCAGCTTAGGAGGGGCCCGGTACGAGCAGTACTTC
CASSLGGARYEQYF
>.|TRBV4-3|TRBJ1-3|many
TGCGCCAGCAGCCAAGGTCGGAGACTCTCTGGAAACACCATATATTTT
CASSQGRRLSGNTIYF
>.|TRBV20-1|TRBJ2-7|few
TGCAGTGCTAGGGGGTTTGGGGCCCGACGTAATTACGAGCAGTACTTC
CSARGFGARRNYEQYF
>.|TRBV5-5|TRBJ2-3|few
TGTGCCAGCAGCTTGCTCCGGACTCTAAGCGAATTGGATACGCAGTATTTT
CASSLLRTLSELDTQYF
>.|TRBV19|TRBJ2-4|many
TGTGCCAGTAGTATAGAGGGGGCCAAAAACATTCAGTACTTC
CASSIEGAKNIQYF
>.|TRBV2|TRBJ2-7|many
TGTGCCAGCACCACGTCCTACGAGCAGTACTTC
CASTTSYEQYF
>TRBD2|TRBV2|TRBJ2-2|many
TGTGCCAGCAAATCGACTAGCGGGAGGGCAAACACCGGGGAGCTGTTTTTT
CASKSTSGRANTGELFF
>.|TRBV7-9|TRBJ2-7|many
TGTGCCAGCAGCTCCCCCGTTGCCGCGGCCTACGAGCAGTACTTC
CASSSPVAAAYEQYF
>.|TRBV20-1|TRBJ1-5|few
TGCAGTGCAGATACCTCAGGGGCCGGGCCCCAGCATTTT
CSADTSGAGPQHF
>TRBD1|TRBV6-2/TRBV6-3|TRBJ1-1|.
TGTGCCAGCAGTAACAGCGGGACAGGGAACACTGAAGCTTTCTTT
CASSNSGTGNTEAFF
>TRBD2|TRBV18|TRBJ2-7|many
TGTGCCAGCTCGTCCGGGACTAGCGCTTTCGACGAGCAGTACTTC
CASSSGTSAFDEQYF
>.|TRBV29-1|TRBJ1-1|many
TGCAGCTTCCCCCGGGCGACCCAGTTTGCTTTCTTT
CSFPRATQFAFF
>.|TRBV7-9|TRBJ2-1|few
TGTGCCAGCAGCCCTGGTACAGGGAGATACAATGAGCAGTTCTTC
CASSPGTGRYNEQFF
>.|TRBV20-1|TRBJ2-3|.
TGCAGTGCTAGAACAACAGGAGGAGATTGGGGGATTCATGGTACGCAGTATTTT
CSARTTGGDWGIHGTQYF
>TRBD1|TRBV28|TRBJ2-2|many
TGTGCCAGCAGTCCGGACAGGGGGCCCACTACCGGGGAGCTGTTTTTT
CASSPDRGPTTGELFF
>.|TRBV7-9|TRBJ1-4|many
TGTGCCAGCAGCTTATCCTCCAGGGAAAAACTGTTTTTT
CASSLSSREKLFF
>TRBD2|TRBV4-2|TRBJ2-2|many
TGTGCCAGCTCATCGGGGGGGCCCCGCGACACCGGGGAGCTGTTTTTT
CASSSGGPRDTGELFF
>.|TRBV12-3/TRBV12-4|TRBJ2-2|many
TGTGCCAGCAGTTCGGACACCCTAAGGGCCGGGGAGCTGTTTTTT
CASSSDTLRAGELFF
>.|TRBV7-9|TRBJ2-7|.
TGTGCCAGCAGCCCCAAATGGCCCGACACCTCCTACGAGCAGTACTTC
CASSPKWPDTSYEQYF
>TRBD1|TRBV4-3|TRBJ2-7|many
TGCGCCAGCAGCCCCGGGACAGCAAACTACGAGCAGTACTTC
CASSPGTANYEQYF
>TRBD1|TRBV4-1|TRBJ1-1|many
TGCGCCAGCAGCCCCCTGTCACAGGGGATAGCTGAAGCTTTCTTT
CASSPLSQGIAEAFF
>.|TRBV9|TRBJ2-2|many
TGTGCCAGCACAACCGCGCTAGAGACCGGGGAGCTGTTTTTT
CASTTALETGELFF
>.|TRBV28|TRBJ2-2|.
TGTGCCAGCAGTTTATGGGACAAGAACACCGGGGAGCTGTTTTTT
CASSLWDKNTGELFF
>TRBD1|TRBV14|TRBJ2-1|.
TGTGCCAGCAGCCAAGTGGCCAGGGGGTCCTACAATGAGCAGTTCTTC
CASSQVARGSYNEQFF
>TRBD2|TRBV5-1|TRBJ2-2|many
TGCGCCAGCAGCACATCTAGCGGGGACCGCACCGGGGAGCTGTTTTTT
CASSTSSGDRTGELFF
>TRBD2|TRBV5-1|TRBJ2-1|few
TGCGCCAGCAGCTTGGGGACTAGCGGAGCTAGTGGGCAGTTCTTC
CASSLGTSGASGQFF
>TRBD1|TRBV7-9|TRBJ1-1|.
TGTGCCAGCAGGTTCGGACAGGGGAACACTGAAGCTTTCTTT
CASRFGQGNTEAFF
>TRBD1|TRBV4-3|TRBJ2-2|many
TGCGCCAGCAGCCAAGATCGGGCAGGGGGCGTCAACACCGGGGAGCTGTTTTTT
CASSQDRAGGVNTGELFF
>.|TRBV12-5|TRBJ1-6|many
TGTGCTAGTGGTCCGGCTTCAAATAATTCACCCCTCCACTTT
CASGPASNNSPLHF
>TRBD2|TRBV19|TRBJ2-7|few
TGTGCCAGTAGCCAAGGGACTAGCGGGAGCAAATACGAGCAGTACTTC
CASSQGTSGSKYEQYF
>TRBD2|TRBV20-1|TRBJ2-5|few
TGCAGTGCTAGAGATTCGAGCGGGGGGTCCCAAGAGACCCAGTACTTC
CSARDSSGGSQETQYF
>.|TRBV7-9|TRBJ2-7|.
TGTGCCAGCAGCTTTGAGGGAAGGGACTACGAGCAGTACTTC
CASSFEGRDYEQYF
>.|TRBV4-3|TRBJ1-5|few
TGCGCCAGCAGCCAAGATTCCAGGGCGGGAGGCAATCAGCCCCAGCATTTT
CASSQDSRAGGNQPQHF
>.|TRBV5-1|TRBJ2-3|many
TGCGCCAGCAGCGACTTGGACGGGTCGAGGACAGATACGCAGTATTTT
CASSDLDGSRTDTQYF
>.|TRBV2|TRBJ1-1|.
TGTGCCAGCATAACCAGGAGGCCGGAGACTGAAGCTTTCTTT
CASITRRPETEAFF
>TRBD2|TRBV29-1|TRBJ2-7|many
TGCAGCGTTCGGGAAGAGACTAGCTGGATATACGAGCAGTACTTC
CSVREETSWIYEQYF
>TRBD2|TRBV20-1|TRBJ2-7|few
TGCAGTGCAGCGAGCGGGAGGGTTTCCTACGAGCAGTACTTC
CSAASGRVSYEQYF
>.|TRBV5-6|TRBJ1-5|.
TGTGCCAGCACCACGTGGGGGGCGGGTAATCAGCCCCAGCATTTT
CASTTWGAGNQPQHF
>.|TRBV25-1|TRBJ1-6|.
TGTGCCAGCAACCCCGTGGGACCGGGAAATTCACCCCTCCACTTT
CASNPVGPGNSPLHF
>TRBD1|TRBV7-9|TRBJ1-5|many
TGTGCCAGCAGCTTAGTGGAGGGGGCCGATCAGCCCCAGCATTTT
CASSLVEGADQPQHF
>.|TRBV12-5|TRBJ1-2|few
TGTGCTAGTGGTCCCACCACGGCCCACTATGGCTACACCTTC
CASGPTTAHYGYTF
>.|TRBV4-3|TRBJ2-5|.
TGCGCCAGCAGCCAATCGAGGGGGATCCAAGAGACCCAGTACTTC
CASSQSRGIQETQYF
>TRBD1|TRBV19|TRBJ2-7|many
TGTGCCAGTAGTCCGGGACAGGGGTACAACGAGCAGTACTTC
CASSPGQGYNEQYF
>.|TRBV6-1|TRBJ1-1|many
TGTGCCAGCAGGAGCCCCCCCGGGGAGAACACTGAAGCTTTCTTT
CASRSPPGENTEAFF
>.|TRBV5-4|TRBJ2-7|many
TGTGCCAGCAGCTTGGAGGACTCCCGGGGCGAGCAGTACTTC
CASSLEDSRGEQYF
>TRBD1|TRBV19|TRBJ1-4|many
TGTGCCTGTTTGGACAGGGTGAATGAAAAACTGTTTTTT
CACLDRVNEKLFF
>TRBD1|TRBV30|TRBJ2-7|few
TGTGCCTGGAGTGTATTGGACAGGGTCTTGTCCGAGCAGTACTTC
CAWSVLDRVLSEQYF
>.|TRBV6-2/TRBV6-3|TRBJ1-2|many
TGTGCCAGCAGTTGGGGGCAGACTAACTATGGCTACACCTTC
CASSWGQTNYGYTF